Below, one TCR beta chain is given with its context. The data originate from a study of shared clonotypes between healthy human individuals. The repertoire was sequenced with immunoSEQ multiplex PCR; TCRdb's copy has only in-frame clones and lacks some. The repertoire holds around 300,000 clones, around 86% seen once, with under 20% in the top ten. CDR1 and CDR2 from the germline V gene are MNHNS and SASEGT. The V gene lost 4 bases and the J gene lost 0 bases, with 12 bases spanning the gap. The CDR3 sequence is 15 residues long. The J gene is TRBJ1-1, the V gene TRBV6-1; D is perhaps TRBD1 (5 bases). Sequencing input: memory CD8+ T cells sorted from blood. Specified subset: CD45RO+ cells pooled with CCR7-negative TemRA cells. This receptor was obtained from a man between 18 and 35 years old in good health. CDR3 bases: TGTGCCAGCAGTGGACGGACAAGTATGAACACTGAAGCTTTCTTT. Translating it yields CASSGRTSMNTEAFF.